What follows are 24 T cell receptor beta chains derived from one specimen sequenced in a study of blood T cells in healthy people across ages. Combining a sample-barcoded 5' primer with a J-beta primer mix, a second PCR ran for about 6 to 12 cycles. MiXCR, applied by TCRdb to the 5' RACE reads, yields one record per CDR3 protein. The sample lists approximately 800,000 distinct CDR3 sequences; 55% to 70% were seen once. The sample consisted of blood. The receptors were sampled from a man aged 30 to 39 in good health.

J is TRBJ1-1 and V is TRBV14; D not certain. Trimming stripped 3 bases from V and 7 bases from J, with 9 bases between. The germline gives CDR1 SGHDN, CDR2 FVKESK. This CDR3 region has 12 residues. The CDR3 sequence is CASSQVAGEAFF. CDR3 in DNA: TGTGCCAGCAGCCAGGTGGCAGGTGAAGCTTTCTTT.

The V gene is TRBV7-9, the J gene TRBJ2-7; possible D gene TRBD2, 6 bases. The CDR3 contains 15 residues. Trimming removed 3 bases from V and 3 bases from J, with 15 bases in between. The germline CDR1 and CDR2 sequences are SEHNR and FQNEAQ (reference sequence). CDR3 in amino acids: CASSLPETSFYEQYF. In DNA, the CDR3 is TGTGCCAGCAGCTTGCCCGAGACTAGTTTCTACGAGCAGTACTTC.

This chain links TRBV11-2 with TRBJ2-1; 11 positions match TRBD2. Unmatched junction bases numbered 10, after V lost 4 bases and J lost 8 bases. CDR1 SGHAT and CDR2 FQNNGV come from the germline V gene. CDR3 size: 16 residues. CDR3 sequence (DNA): TGTGCCAGCAGCTGTGCCCTTTATAGCGGGAGGGATGAGCAGTTCTTC. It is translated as CASSCALYSGRDEQFF.

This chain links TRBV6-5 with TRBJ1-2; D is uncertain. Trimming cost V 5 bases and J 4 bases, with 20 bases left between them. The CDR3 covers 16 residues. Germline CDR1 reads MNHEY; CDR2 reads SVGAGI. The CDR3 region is CASSHDLSFGSYGYTF. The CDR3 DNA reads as TGTGCCAGCAGTCACGATCTCAGCTTCGGGAGCTATGGCTACACCTTC.

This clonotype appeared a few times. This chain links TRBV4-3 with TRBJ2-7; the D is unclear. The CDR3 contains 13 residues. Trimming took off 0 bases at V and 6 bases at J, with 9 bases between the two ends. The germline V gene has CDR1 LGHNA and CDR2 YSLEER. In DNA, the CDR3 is TGCGCCAGCAGCCAAGAATGGGTTGGCGAGCAGTACTTC. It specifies CASSQEWVGEQYF.

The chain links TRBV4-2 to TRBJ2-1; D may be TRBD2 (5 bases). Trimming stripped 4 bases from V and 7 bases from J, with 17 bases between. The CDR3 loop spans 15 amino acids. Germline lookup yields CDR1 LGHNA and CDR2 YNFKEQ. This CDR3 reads CASSPGGLTGNEQFF. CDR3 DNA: TGTGCCAGCAGCCCCGGCGGTTTGACGGGGAATGAGCAGTTCTTC.

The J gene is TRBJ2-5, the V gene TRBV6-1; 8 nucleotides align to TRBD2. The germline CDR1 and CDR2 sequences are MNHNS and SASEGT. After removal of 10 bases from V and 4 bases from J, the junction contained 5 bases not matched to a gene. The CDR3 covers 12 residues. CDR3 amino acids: CATRTSLETQYF. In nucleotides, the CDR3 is TGTGCCACCCGGACTAGCTTAGAGACCCAGTACTTC.

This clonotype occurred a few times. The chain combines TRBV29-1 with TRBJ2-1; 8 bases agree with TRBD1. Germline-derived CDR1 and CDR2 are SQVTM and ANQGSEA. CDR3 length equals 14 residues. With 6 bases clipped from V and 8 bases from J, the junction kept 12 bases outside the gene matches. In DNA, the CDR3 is TGCAGCGTCCCCCCCATGGACAGGGAGGATGAGCAGTTCTTC. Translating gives CSVPPMDREDEQFF.

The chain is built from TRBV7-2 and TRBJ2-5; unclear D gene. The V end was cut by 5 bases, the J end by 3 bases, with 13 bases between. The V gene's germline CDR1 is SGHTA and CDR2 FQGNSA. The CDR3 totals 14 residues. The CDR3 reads CASSPMYVKETQYF. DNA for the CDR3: TGTGCCAGCAGCCCCATGTATGTAAAAGAGACCCAGTACTTC.

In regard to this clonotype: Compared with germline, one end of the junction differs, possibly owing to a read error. Here the CDR3 reads CGARPATSGTDERYF. In DNA form, the CDR3 reads TGCGGTGCTAGGCCCGCGACTAGCGGGACCGACGAGCGGTACTTC. J is TRBJ2-4 and V is TRBV20-1; 11 nucleotides agree with TRBD2. The CDR3 is made up of 15 amino acids. Germline CDR1 is DFQATT and CDR2 is SNEGSKA (reference sequence).

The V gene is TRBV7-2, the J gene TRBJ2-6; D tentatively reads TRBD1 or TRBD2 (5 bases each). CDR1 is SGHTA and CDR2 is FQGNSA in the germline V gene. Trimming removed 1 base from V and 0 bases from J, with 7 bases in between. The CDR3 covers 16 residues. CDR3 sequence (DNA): TGTGCCAGCAGCTTAGAGGGGACCTCTGGGGCCAACGTCCTGACTTTC. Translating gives CASSLEGTSGANVLTF.

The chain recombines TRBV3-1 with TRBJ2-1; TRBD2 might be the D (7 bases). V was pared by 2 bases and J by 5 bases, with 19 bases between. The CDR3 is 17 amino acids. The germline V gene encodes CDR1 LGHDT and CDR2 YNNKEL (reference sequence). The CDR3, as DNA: TGTGCCAGCAGCCAAAGCCGCGTCGGGGGGCGGAACAATGAGCAGTTCTTC. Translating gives CASSQSRVGGRNNEQFF.

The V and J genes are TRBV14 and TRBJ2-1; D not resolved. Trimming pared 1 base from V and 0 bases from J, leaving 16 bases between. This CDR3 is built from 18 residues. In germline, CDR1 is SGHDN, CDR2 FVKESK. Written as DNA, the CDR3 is TGTGCCAGCAGCCAAGCCCAGGCAGGACCAAGCTCCTACAATGAGCAGTTCTTC. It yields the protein CASSQAQAGPSSYNEQFF.

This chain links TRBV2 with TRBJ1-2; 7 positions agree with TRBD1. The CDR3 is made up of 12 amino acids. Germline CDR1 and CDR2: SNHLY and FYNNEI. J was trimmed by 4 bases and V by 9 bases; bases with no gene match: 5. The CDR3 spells CASGQELYGYTF. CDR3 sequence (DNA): TGTGCCAGTGGACAGGAGCTCTATGGCTACACCTTC.

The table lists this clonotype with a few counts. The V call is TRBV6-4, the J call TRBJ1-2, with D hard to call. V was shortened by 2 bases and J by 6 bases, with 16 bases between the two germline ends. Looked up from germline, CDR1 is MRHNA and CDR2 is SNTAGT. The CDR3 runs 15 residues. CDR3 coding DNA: TGTGCCAGCAGTGACGGCCCGGTCGGGTCGAATGGCTACACCTTC. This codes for CASSDGPVGSNGYTF.

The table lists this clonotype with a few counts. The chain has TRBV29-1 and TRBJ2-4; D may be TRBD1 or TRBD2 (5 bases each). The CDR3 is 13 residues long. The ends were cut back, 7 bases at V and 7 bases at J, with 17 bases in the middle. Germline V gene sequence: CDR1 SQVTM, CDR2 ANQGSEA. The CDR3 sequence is CSAWDDRHNIQYF. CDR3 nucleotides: TGCAGCGCATGGGACGACCGCCACAACATTCAGTACTTC.

For the CDR3, the DNA is TGCAGCGTTGCTGGTAGTGGGAGAGGGGGTAATGAGCAGTTCTTC. Protein sequence: CSVAGSGRGGNEQFF. J is TRBJ2-1 and V is TRBV29-1, with D perhaps matching TRBD1 (6 bases). V lost 4 bases and J lost 7, with 20 bases in between. The germline gives CDR1 SQVTM, CDR2 ANQGSEA. The CDR3 is 15 residues long.

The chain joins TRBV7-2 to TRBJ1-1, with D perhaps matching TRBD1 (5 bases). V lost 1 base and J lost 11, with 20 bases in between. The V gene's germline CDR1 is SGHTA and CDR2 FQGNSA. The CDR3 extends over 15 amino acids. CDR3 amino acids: CASSLVEGSGGKAFF. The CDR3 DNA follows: TGTGCCAGCAGCTTAGTAGAGGGGTCAGGAGGAAAGGCTTTCTTT.

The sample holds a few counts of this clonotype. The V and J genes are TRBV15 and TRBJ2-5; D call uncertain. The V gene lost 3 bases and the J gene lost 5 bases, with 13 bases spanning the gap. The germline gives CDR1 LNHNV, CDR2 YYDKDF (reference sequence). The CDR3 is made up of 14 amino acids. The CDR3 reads CATSSRRAVETQYF. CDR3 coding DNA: TGTGCCACCAGCAGTAGAAGGGCCGTCGAGACCCAGTACTTC.

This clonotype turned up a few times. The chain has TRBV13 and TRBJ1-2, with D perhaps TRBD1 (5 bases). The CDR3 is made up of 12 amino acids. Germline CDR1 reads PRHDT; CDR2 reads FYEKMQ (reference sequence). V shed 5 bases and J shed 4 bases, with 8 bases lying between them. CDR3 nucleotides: TGTGCCAGCAGCGCGGGACCCTATGGCTACACCTTC. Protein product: CASSAGPYGYTF. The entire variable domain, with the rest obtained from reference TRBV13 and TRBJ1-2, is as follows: AAGVIQSPRHLIKEKRETATLKCYPIPRHDTVYWYQQGPGQDPQFLISFYEKMQSDKGSIPDRFSAQQFSDYHSELNMSSLELGDSALYFCASSAGPYGYTFGSGTRLTVV.

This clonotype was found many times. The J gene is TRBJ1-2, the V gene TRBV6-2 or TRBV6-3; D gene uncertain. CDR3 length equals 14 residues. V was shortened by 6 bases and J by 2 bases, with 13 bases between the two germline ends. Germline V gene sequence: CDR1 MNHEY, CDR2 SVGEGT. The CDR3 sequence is CASRDGQPNYGYTF. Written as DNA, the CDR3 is TGTGCCAGCAGGGACGGCCAGCCCAACTATGGCTACACCTTC.

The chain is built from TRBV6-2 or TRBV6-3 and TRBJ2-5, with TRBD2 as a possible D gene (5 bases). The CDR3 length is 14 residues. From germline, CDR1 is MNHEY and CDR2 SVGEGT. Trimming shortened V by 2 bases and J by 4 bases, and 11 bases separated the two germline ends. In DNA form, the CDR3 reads TGTGCCAGCAGTTACGCCCCGGGAAGAGAGACCCAGTACTTC. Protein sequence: CASSYAPGRETQYF.

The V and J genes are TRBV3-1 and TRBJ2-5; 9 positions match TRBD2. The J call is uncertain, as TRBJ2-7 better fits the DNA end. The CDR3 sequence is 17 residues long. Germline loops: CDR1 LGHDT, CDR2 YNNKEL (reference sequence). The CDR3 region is CASSQEVGGLAGSEQYF. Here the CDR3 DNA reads TGTGCCAGCAGCCAAGAAGTAGGGGGCCTAGCGGGGTCCGAGCAGTACTTC.

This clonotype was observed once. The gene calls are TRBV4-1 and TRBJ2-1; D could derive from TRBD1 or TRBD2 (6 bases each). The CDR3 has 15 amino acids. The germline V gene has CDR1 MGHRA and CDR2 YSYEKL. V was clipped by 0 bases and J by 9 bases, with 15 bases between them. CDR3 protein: CASSQDRGGRSEQFF. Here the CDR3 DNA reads TGCGCCAGCAGCCAAGATCGAGGGGGGCGGAGTGAGCAGTTCTTC.